The entry below describes one TCR beta chain. This CDR3 spans 13 amino acids. The V gene's germline CDR1 is SGHRS and CDR2 YFSETQ. Trimming stripped 4 bases from V and 2 bases from J, with 8 bases between. This sample is drawn from a study of technical replicates of blood from a handful of donors. Produced via immunoSEQ multiplex PCR; TCRdb's table is partial and in-frame only. The sample records tens of thousands of clones, approximately 98% being singletons. The sequenced sample consisted of T cells isolated from PBMCs. The TCR was taken from a human donor in good health. V is TRBV5-1 and J is TRBJ2-3; a weak D match, TRBD2 (5 bases). The CDR3 spells CASSPGNTDTQYF. In DNA, the CDR3 is TGCGCCAGCAGCCCGGGGAACACAGATACGCAGTATTTT.